This TCR beta chain was sequenced for a study of T cell repertoires in cytomegalovirus infection. Study in general: Public TCR beta signatures indicated both CMV infection and matching HLA type.

CDR3 length equals 17 residues. The V gene's germline CDR1 is SGHNT and CDR2 YYREEE (reference sequence). V lost 0 bases, J lost 4 bases, and 9 bases stayed unmatched. Each CDR3 protein is one row after TCRdb ran MiXCR on the reads. The sample has approximately 500,000 distinct CDR3 sequences, approximately 15% seen once. The chain employs TRBV5-4 and TRBJ2-3; 9 bases fit TRBD2. What was sequenced was CD8+ T cells from PBMCs. The source is a human donor in good health (CMV status not recorded). Some clones in this sample may be carry-over from other donors' samples. CDR3: CASSLGVAGDGSDTQYF. The CDR3 DNA sequence: TGTGCCAGCAGCTTGGGGGTAGCGGGAGATGGGTCAGATACGCAGTATTTT.